Shown below are 15 T cell receptor beta chains from a single sample sequenced in a study of vaccination and CD4 T cells after COVID-19. The Oncomine TCR Beta short-read assay generated sequence data from the DNA of cultured CD4+ T cells. A single record per CDR3 protein comes from TCRdb applying MiXCR to the PCR reads. The table includes 20,000 to 25,000 distinct CDR3 sequences, 42% detected once. The time point: late sampling 161 to 241 days after vaccination in a few convalescent patients. The treatment denotes: roughly ten-day PBMC culture with coronavirus spike peptide pools or control peptides (ViraFEST assay). For these TCRs, the target antigens are not known. The sequenced sample was CD4+ T cells from blood, cultured in vitro, obtained about 7 months after SARS-CoV-2 vaccination. Receptors were obtained from a human donor who had recovered from COVID-19.

The chain carries TRBV27 and TRBJ2-3; D unclear. Germline loops: CDR1 MNHEY, CDR2 SMNVEV (reference sequence). The length of the CDR3 is 14 residues. V lost 2 bases and J lost 3, with 9 bases in between. CDR3 sequence reads: CASSLLGYTDTQYF. The CDR3 nucleotides are TGTGCCAGCAGTTTACTAGGCTATACAGATACGCAGTATTTT.

This clonotype turned up a few times. This chain uses TRBV28 with TRBJ2-5; perhaps TRBD2 as D (6 bases). The CDR3 is 16 amino acids. CDR1 is MDHEN and CDR2 is SYDVKM in the germline V gene. The germline V and J ends were trimmed by 6 bases and 7 bases, with 24 bases remaining between them. The chain's CDR3 is CASSGFYRTGRGTQYF. The CDR3 DNA follows: TGTGCCAGCAGCGGATTTTACCGGACGGGGCGGGGGACCCAGTACTTC.

The chain is built from TRBV28 and TRBJ2-1, with D perhaps being TRBD1 or TRBD2 (5 bases each). The CDR3 is made up of 12 amino acids. The germline gives CDR1 MDHEN, CDR2 SYDVKM. V was pared by 4 bases and J by 8 bases, with 9 bases between. DNA for the CDR3: TGTGCCAGCAGTTCTGGGGGTGATGAGCAGTTCTTC. This encodes CASSSGGDEQFF.

The chain has TRBV21-1 and TRBJ1-5; the table calls TRBD1, which could not be checked here. TRBV21-1 is an annotated pseudogene. The CDR3 length is 13 residues. The CDR3 here is CASSPDRDQPQHF. The CDR3 DNA reads TGTGCCAGCAGCCCCGACAGGGATCAGCCCCAGCATTTT.

The V gene is TRBV6-4, the J gene TRBJ2-2, with 8 bases matching TRBD2. This CDR3 contains 14 residues. The germline V gene has CDR1 MRHNA and CDR2 SNTAGT. V shed 2 bases, J shed 4 bases, and the junction held 0 bases outside the gene matches. The CDR3 region is CASSDGLATGELFF. CDR3 sequence (DNA): TGTGCCAGCAGTGACGGACTAGCCACCGGGGAGCTGTTTTTT.

This clonotype turned up a few times. The chain is built from TRBV20-1 and TRBJ2-3; 7 nucleotides match TRBD2. The ends lost 3 bases at V and 4 bases at J; junction bases unmatched: 4. The CDR3 extends over 13 amino acids. Germline lookup yields CDR1 DFQATT and CDR2 SNEGSKA (reference sequence). In DNA, the CDR3 is TGCAGTGCTAGGCGCGGGAGCGCAGATACGCAGTATTTT. This translates into CSARRGSADTQYF.

This clonotype showed up just a few times. The CDR3 nucleotides read TGTGCCAGCAGCCTGGGACCAGGGGAGACCCAGTACTTC. Its protein product is CASSLGPGETQYF. The rearrangement uses TRBV7-3 and TRBJ2-5; D may be TRBD1 or TRBD2 (5 bases each). Trimming shortened V by 5 bases and J by 5 bases, and 12 bases separated the two germline ends. Looked up from germline, CDR1 is SGHTA and CDR2 is FQGTGA. The CDR3 covers 13 residues.

This clonotype occurred a few times. The J gene is TRBJ1-5, the V gene TRBV19; no firm D call. The CDR3 is 14 amino acids. V shed 2 bases and J shed 4 bases, with 9 bases lying between them. CDR1 and CDR2 (germline): LNHDA, SQIVND (reference sequence). The DNA for the CDR3 is TGTGCCAGTAGTATAAGGAGCGATAATCAGCCCCAGCATTTT. Residues: CASSIRSDNQPQHF.

This clonotype was counted between two and nine times. V and J are TRBV19 and TRBJ1-1; D perhaps matches TRBD1 (6 bases). Germline CDR1 is LNHDA and CDR2 is SQIVND (reference sequence). The CDR3 has 14 amino acids. Trimming removed 1 base at V and 7 bases at J, with 13 bases between. CDR3 residues: CASSIVAGAGEAFF. The DNA for the CDR3 is TGTGCCAGTAGTATAGTGGCAGGGGCGGGTGAAGCTTTCTTT.

This clonotype was seen more than once but under ten times. The chain uses TRBV28 and TRBJ1-5, with a tentative D call TRBD1 (6 bases). V lost 6 bases and J 3 bases, leaving 12 bases between the germline ends. Germline CDR1 is MDHEN and CDR2 is SYDVKM. The CDR3 contains 14 residues. DNA for the CDR3: TGTGCCAGCAGGGCGGGACAACACAATCAGCCCCAGCATTTT. The encoded protein is CASRAGQHNQPQHF.

The chain couples TRBV20-1 to TRBJ2-5, with D maybe TRBD1 (5 bases). This CDR3 spans 12 amino acids. V lost 5 bases, J lost 5 bases, and 12 bases lay in between. Germline CDR1 DFQATT, CDR2 SNEGSKA (reference sequence). CDR3 region: CSARSGRETQYF. The DNA of the CDR3 is TGCAGTGCTCGTTCAGGGCGGGAGACCCAGTACTTC.

The V and J genes are TRBV20-1 and TRBJ2-3, with D hard to call. Trimming pared 1 base from V and 2 bases from J, leaving 7 bases between. Germline V gene data show CDR1 as DFQATT and CDR2 as SNEGSKA (reference sequence). The CDR3 extends over 13 amino acids. The CDR3: CSARGPLTDTQYF. CDR3 coding DNA: TGCAGTGCTAGAGGGCCGCTCACAGATACGCAGTATTTT.

V is TRBV15 and J is TRBJ1-2; TRBD1 matches at 7 bases. The trim removed 5 bases at V and 5 bases at J, leaving 8 bases unmatched. CDR3 length equals 14 residues. Germline V gene sequence: CDR1 LNHNV, CDR2 YYDKDF (reference sequence). CDR3 coding DNA: TGTGCCACCAGCCGTCCCGGGACAGAGTATGGCTACACCTTC. Protein: CATSRPGTEYGYTF.

V gene TRBV6-5 combines with J gene TRBJ1-1; D perhaps matches TRBD1 (6 bases). The CDR3 sequence is 13 residues long. Trimming stripped 2 bases from V and 4 bases from J, with 8 bases between. Germline CDR1 MNHEY, CDR2 SVGAGI. The CDR3 coding sequence is TGTGCCAGCAGTTACGGGGGGCTCACTGAAGCTTTCTTT. Its protein product is CASSYGGLTEAFF.

This chain joins TRBV19 and TRBJ1-6; 10 positions match TRBD1. From germline, CDR1 is LNHDA and CDR2 SQIVND (reference sequence). Losses at the gene ends were 3 bases for V and 7 bases for J; bases not matched to a gene: 6. CDR3 length equals 16 residues. The CDR3 sequence: CASSIGWGQGNSPLHF. DNA of the CDR3: TGTGCCAGTAGTATCGGTTGGGGACAGGGGAATTCACCCCTCCACTTT.